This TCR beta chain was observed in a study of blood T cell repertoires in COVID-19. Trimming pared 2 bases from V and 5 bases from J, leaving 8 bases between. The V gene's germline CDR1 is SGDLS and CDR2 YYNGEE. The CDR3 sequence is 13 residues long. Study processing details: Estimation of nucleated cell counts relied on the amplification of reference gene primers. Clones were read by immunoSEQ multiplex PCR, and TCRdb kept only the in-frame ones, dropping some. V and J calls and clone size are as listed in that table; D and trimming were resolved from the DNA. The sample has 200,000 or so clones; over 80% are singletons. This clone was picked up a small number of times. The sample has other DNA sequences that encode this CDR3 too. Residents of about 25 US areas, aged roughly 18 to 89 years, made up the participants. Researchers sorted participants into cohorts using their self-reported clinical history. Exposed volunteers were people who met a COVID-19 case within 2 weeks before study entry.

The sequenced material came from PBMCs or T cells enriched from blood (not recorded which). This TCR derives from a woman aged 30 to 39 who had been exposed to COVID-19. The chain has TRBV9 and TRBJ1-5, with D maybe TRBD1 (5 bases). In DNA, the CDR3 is TGTGCCAGCAGCGTGACGGGGGATCAGCCCCAGCATTTT. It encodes CASSVTGDQPQHF.